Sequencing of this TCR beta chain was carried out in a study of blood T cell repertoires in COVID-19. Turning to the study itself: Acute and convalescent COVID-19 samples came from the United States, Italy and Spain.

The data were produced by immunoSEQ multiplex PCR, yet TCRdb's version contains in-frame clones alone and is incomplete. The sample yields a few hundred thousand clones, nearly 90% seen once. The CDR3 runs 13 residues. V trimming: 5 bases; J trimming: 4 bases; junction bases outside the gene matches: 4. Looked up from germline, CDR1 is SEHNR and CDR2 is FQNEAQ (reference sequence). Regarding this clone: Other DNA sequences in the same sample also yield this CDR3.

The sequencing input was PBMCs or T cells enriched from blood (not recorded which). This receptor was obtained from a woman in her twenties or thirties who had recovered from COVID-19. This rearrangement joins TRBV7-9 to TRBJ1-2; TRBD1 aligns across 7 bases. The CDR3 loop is CASSATGAYGYTF. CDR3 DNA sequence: TGTGCCAGCAGCGCCACAGGGGCCTATGGCTACACCTTC.